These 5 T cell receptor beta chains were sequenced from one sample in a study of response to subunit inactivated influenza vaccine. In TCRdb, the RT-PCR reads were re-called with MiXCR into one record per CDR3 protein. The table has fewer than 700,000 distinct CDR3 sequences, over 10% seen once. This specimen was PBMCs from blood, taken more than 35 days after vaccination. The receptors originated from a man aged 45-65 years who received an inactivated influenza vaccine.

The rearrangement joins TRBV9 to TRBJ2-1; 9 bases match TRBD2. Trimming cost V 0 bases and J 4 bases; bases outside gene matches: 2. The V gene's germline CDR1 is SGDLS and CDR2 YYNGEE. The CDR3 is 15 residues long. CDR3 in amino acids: CASSVDSGRYNEQFF. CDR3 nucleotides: TGTGCCAGCAGCGTAGATAGCGGGAGATACAATGAGCAGTTCTTC.

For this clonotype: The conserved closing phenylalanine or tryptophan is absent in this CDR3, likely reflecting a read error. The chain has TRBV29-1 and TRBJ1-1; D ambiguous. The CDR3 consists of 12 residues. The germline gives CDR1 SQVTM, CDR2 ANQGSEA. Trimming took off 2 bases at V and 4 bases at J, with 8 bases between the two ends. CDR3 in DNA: TGCAGCGTTGAATTCAGCCGCACTGAAGCTTTCTGT. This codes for CSVEFSRTEAFC.

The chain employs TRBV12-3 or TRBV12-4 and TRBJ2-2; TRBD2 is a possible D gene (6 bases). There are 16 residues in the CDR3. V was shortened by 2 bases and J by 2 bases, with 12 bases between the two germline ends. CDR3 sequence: CASSLRSSGNTGELFF. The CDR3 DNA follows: TGTGCCAGCAGTTTAAGGAGTAGCGGTAACACCGGGGAGCTGTTTTTT.

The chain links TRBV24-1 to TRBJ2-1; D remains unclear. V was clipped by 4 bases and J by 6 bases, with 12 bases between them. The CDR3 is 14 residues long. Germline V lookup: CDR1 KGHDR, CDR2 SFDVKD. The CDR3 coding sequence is TGTGCCACCAGTGAGAAAAAATGGGGCAATGAGCAGTTCTTC. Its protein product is CATSEKKWGNEQFF.

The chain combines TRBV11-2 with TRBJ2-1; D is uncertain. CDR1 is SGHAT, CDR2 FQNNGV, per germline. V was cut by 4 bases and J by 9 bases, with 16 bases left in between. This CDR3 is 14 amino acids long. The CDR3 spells CASSYTLSAGEQFF. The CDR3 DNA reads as TGTGCCAGCAGCTATACCTTATCAGCCGGTGAGCAGTTCTTC.